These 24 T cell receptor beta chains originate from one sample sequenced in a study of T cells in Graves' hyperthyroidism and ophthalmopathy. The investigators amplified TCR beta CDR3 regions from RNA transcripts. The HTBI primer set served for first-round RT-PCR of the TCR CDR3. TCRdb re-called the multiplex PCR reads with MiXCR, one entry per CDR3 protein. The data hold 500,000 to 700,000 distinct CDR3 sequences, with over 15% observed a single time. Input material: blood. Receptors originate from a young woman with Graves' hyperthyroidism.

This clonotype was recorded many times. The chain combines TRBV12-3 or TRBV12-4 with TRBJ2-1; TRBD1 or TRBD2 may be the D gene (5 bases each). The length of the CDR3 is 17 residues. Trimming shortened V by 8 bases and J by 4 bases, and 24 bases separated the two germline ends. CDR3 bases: TGTGCCAGCTCCCCCCGGCAGGTGAGGGGAGTATACAATGAGCAGTTCTTC. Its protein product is CASSPRQVRGVYNEQFF.

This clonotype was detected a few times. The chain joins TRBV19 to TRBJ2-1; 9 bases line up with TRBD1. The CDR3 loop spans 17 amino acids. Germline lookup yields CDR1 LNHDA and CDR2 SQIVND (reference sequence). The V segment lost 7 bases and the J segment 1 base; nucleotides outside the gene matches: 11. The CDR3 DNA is TGTGCCAGTAATGTCCGGGGACAGGGTATTTCCTACAATGAGCAGTTCTTC. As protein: CASNVRGQGISYNEQFF.

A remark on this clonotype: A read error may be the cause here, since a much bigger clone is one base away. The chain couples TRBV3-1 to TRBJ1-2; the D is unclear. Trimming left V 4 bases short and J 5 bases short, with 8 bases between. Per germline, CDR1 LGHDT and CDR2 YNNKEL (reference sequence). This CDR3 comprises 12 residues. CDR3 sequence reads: CASSRSRYGYTF. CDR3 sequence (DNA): TGTGCCAGCAGCCGAAGTCGGTATGGCTACACCTTC.

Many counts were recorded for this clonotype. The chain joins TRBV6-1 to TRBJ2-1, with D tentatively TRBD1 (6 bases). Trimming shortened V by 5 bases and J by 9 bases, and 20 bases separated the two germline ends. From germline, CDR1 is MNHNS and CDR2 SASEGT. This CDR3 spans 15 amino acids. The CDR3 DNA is TGTGCCAGCAGTTTCACAGGGCACTCGGCCCGTGAGCAGTTCTTC. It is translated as CASSFTGHSAREQFF.

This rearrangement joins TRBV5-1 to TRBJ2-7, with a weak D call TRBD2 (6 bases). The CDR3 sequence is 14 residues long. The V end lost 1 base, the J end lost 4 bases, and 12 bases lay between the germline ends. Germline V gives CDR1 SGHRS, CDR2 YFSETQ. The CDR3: CASSLRLEDYEQYF. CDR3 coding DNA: TGCGCCAGCAGCTTGAGACTAGAAGATTACGAGCAGTACTTC.

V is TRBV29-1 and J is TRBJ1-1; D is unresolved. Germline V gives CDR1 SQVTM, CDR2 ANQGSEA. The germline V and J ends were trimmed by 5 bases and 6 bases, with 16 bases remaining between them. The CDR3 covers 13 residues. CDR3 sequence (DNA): TGCAGCGTTCGGAACGCCCTCCCTCCTGAAGCTTTCTTT. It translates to CSVRNALPPEAFF.

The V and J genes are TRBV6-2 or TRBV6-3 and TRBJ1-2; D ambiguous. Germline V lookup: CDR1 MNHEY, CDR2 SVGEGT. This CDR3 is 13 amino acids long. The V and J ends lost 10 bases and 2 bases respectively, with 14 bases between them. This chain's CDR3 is CANRLGANYGYTF. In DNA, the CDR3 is TGTGCCAACCGACTGGGAGCCAACTATGGCTACACCTTC.

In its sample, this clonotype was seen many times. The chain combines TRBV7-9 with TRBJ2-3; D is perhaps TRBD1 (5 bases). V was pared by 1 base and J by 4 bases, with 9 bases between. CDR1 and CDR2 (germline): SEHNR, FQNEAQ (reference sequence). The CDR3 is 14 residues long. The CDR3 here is CASSLVDIPDTQYF. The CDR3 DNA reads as TGTGCCAGCAGCTTAGTGGACATACCAGATACGCAGTATTTT.

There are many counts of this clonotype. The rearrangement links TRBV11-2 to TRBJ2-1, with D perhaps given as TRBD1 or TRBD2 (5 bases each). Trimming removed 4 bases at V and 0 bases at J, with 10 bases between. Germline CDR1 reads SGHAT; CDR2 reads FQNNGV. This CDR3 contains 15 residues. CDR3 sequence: CASSSGTVSYNEQFF. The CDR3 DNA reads TGTGCCAGCAGCTCGGGGACGGTCTCCTACAATGAGCAGTTCTTC.

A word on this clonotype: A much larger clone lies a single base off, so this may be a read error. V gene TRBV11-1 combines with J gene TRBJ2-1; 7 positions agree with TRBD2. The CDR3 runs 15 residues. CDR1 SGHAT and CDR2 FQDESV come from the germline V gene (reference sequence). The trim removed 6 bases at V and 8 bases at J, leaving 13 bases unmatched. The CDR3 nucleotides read TGTGCCAGCAGTCGTAGTTTGCTAGCGGACGATGAGCAGTTCTTC. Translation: CASSRSLLADDEQFF.

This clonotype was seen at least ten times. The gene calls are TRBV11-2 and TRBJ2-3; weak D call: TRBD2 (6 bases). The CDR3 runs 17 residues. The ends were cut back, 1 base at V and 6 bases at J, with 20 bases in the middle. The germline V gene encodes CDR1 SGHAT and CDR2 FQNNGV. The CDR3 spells CASSLVRGIHGGDTQYF. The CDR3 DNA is TGTGCCAGCAGCTTAGTCCGGGGGATACATGGTGGGGATACGCAGTATTTT.

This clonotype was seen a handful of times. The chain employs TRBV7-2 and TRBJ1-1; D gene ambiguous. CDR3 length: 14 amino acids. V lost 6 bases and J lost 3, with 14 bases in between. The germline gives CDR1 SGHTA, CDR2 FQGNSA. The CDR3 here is CASSQDLWDTEAFF. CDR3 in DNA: TGTGCCAGCAGTCAGGACCTGTGGGACACTGAAGCTTTCTTT.

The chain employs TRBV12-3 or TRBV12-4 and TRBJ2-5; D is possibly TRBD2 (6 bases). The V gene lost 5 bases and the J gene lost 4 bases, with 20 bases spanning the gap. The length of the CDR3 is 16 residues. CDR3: CASSERDGPEGETQYF. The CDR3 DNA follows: TGTGCCAGCAGTGAGAGGGACGGCCCGGAGGGAGAGACCCAGTACTTC.

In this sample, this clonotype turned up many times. CDR3 bases: TGCAGTGCGGGCAGGAGCGGGGGGTCATGGGATACGCAGTATTTT. It yields the protein CSAGRSGGSWDTQYF. The chain couples TRBV20-1 to TRBJ2-3; 9 positions match TRBD2. CDR1 is DFQATT, CDR2 SNEGSKA, per germline (reference sequence). V lost 6 bases, J lost 6 bases, and 13 bases stayed unmatched. The CDR3 extends over 15 amino acids.

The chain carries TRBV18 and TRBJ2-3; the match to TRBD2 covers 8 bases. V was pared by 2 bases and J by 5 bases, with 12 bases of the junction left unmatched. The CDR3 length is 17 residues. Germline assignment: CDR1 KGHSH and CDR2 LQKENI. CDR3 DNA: TGTGCCAGCTCACCAATGGGGCCAGCGGGGGCCCAAGATACGCAGTATTTT. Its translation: CASSPMGPAGAQDTQYF.

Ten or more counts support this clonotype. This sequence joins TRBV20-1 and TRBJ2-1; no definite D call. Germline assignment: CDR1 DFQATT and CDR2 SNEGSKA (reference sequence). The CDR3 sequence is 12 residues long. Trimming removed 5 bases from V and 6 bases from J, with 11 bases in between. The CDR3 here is CSARLDLNEQFF. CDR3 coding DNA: TGCAGTGCTCGCCTGGATCTCAATGAGCAGTTCTTC.

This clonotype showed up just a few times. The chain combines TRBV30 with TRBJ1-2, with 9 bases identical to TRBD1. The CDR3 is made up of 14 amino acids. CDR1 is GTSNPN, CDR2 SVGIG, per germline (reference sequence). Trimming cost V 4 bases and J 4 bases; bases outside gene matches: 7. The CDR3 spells CAWMGDRAGYGYTF. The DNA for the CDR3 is TGTGCCTGGATGGGGGACAGGGCTGGCTATGGCTACACCTTC.

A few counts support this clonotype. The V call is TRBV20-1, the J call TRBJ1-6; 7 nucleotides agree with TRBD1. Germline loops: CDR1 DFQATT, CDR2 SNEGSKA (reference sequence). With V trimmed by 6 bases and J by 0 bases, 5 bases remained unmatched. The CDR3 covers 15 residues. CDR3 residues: CSAKTGSSYNSPLHF. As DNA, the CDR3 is TGCAGTGCAAAGACAGGGAGCTCCTATAATTCACCCCTCCACTTT.

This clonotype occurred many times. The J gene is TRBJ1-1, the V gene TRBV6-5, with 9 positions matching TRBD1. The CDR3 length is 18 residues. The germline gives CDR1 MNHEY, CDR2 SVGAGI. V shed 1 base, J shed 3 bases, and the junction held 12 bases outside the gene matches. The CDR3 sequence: CASSYFFGDREEDTEAFF. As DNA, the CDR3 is TGTGCCAGCAGTTACTTTTTTGGGGACAGGGAGGAGGACACTGAAGCTTTCTTT.

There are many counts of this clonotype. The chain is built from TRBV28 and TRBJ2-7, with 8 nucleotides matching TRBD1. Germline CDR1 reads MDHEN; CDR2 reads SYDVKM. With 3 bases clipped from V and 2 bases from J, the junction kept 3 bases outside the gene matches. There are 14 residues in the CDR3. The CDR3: CASSFTGQAYEQYF. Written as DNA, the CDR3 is TGTGCCAGCAGTTTCACGGGACAGGCCTACGAGCAGTACTTC.

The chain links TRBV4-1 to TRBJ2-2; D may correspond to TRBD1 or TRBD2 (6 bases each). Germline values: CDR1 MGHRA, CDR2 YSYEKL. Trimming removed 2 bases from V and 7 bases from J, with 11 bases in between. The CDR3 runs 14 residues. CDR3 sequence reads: CASSQIQGGGELFF. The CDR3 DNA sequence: TGCGCCAGCAGCCAAATACAGGGAGGCGGGGAGCTGTTTTTT.

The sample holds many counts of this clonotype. In nucleotides, the CDR3 is TGTGCCAGCAGCTACTACCCGGGACAGGGGGGGATGAGTCTATCACAGCCCCAGCATTTT. This translates into CASSYYPGQGGMSLSQPQHF. The V gene is TRBV3-1, the J gene TRBJ1-5; 11 nucleotides match TRBD1. After removal of 5 bases from V and 7 bases from J, the junction contained 22 bases not matched to a gene. CDR3 length: 20 amino acids. The germline V gene encodes CDR1 LGHDT and CDR2 YNNKEL (reference sequence).

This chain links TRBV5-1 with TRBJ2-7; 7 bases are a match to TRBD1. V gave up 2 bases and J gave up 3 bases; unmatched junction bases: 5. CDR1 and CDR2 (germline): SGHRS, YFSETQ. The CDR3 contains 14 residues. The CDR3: CASSLGDSVYEQYF. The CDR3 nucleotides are TGCGCCAGCAGCTTAGGGGACAGCGTCTACGAGCAGTACTTC.

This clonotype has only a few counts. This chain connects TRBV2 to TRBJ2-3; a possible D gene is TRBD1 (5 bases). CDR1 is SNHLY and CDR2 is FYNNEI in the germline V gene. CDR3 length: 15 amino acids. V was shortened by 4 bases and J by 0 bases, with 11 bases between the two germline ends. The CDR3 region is CASSVGDRSTDTQYF. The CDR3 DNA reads TGTGCCAGCAGTGTGGGTGACAGAAGCACAGATACGCAGTATTTT.